Presented here are 30 T cell receptor beta chains from one specimen sequenced in a study of blood T cell repertoires in COVID-19. Sequencing was performed with immunoSEQ multiplex PCR; in TCRdb, only in-frame clones are kept and a portion is missing. The sample holds 150,000 to 200,000 clones, 86% seen once. The material sequenced was peripheral blood. The source of these receptors is a woman aged 55-69 years with COVID-19, enrolled during active disease.

This chain links TRBV7-3 with TRBJ2-1, with 10 bases aligning to TRBD2. Trimming cost V 5 bases and J 0 bases; bases outside gene matches: 1. CDR3 length: 15 residues. Germline CDR1 SGHTA, CDR2 FQGTGA. In DNA form, the CDR3 reads TGTGCCAGCAGCGTAGCGGGAGGCTCCTACAATGAGCAGTTCTTC. It codes for CASSVAGGSYNEQFF.

This clone was observed a single time. This sequence joins TRBV24-1 and TRBJ1-2; 8 nucleotides line up with TRBD1. The CDR3 consists of 13 residues. V gave up 6 bases and J gave up 2 bases; unmatched junction bases: 1. Germline loops: CDR1 KGHDR, CDR2 SFDVKD. The CDR3 nucleotides read TGTGCCACCAGTACAGGGGGAAACTATGGCTACACCTTC. Its translation is CATSTGGNYGYTF.

This clone appeared once. V and J are TRBV7-2 and TRBJ1-4; 9 bases fit TRBD1. Germline loops: CDR1 SGHTA, CDR2 FQGNSA. Trimming took 5 bases from V and 8 from J; bases not matched to a gene: 12. This CDR3 region has 16 residues. CDR3: CASSTTDRGGREKLFF. CDR3 nucleotides: TGTGCCAGCAGCACTACGGACAGGGGTGGGCGGGAAAAACTGTTTTTT.

This chain joins TRBV10-3 and TRBJ2-2, with 7 bases identical to TRBD1. From germline, CDR1 is ENHRY and CDR2 SYGVKD. The trim removed 3 bases at V and 3 bases at J, leaving 4 bases unmatched. The CDR3 is made up of 15 amino acids. The CDR3 protein is CAISDTGTDTGELFF. The DNA for the CDR3 is TGTGCCATCAGTGACACCGGGACAGACACCGGGGAGCTGTTTTTT.

The chain carries TRBV10-2 and TRBJ2-4, with 8 bases that match TRBD1. The CDR3 totals 14 residues. V trimming: 4 bases; J trimming: 8 bases; junction bases outside the gene matches: 7. Germline-derived CDR1 and CDR2 are WSHSY and SAAADI. CDR3 amino acids: CASSGARGLDIQYF. CDR3 coding DNA: TGCGCCAGCAGTGGGGCCAGGGGGCTTGACATTCAGTACTTC.

The J gene is TRBJ1-2, the V gene TRBV28; D gene ambiguous. The germline V gene encodes CDR1 MDHEN and CDR2 SYDVKM. The V end was cut by 5 bases, the J end by 4 bases, with 14 bases between. The CDR3 has 14 amino acids. The CDR3 loop reads CASSRGVTVYGYTF. In DNA form, the CDR3 reads TGTGCCAGCAGTAGAGGTGTAACGGTCTATGGCTACACCTTC.

The gene calls are TRBV19 and TRBJ2-1; 13 bases match TRBD2. This CDR3 is 16 amino acids long. V shed 3 bases and J 8 bases; nucleotides not matched to a gene: 7. Germline lookup yields CDR1 LNHDA and CDR2 SQIVND (reference sequence). This CDR3 is CASSMWTSGRGDEQFF. The CDR3 DNA sequence: TGTGCCAGTAGTATGTGGACTAGCGGGAGAGGGGATGAGCAGTTCTTC.

The rearrangement links TRBV19 to TRBJ2-7; 11 positions match TRBD1. The germline gives CDR1 LNHDA, CDR2 SQIVND (reference sequence). V lost 3 bases, J lost 5 bases, and 9 bases stayed unmatched. The CDR3 length is 16 residues. The DNA of the CDR3 is TGTGCCAGTAGTATCTTTAGGACAGGGGGCGCGGACGAGCAGTACTTC. Translating it yields CASSIFRTGGADEQYF.

This clone was recorded only once. The chain couples TRBV10-2 to TRBJ2-7; perhaps TRBD1 as D (6 bases). The germline V gene encodes CDR1 WSHSY and CDR2 SAAADI. V lost 6 bases to trimming and J lost 4 bases, with 16 bases between them. The CDR3 has 14 amino acids. CDR3 in DNA: TGCGCCAGCAGGGCCGGGACACTTCCTTACGAGCAGTACTTC. It codes for CASRAGTLPYEQYF.

This clone was detected once. This sequence joins TRBV6-1 and TRBJ1-2; D may be TRBD1 (5 bases). Trimming took 2 bases from V and 4 from J, leaving 5 bases between them. The germline V gene has CDR1 MNHNS and CDR2 SASEGT. The CDR3 contains 12 residues. CDR3 loop: CASSEQGYGYTF. The DNA for the CDR3 is TGTGCCAGCAGTGAACAGGGCTATGGCTACACCTTC.

J is TRBJ2-3 and V is TRBV18, with 7 bases fitting TRBD2. CDR1 is KGHSH and CDR2 is LQKENI in the germline V gene. This CDR3 is built from 14 residues. The J segment lost 6 bases and the V segment lost 5 bases, leaving 8 bases of the junction unmatched. CDR3 DNA: TGTGCCAGCTCATCCCGGGGAGGGCCGGATACGCAGTATTTT. Translated, it gives CASSSRGGPDTQYF.

V is TRBV27 and J is TRBJ1-5, with TRBD1 matching over 9 bases. The germline CDR1 and CDR2 sequences are MNHEY and SMNVEV (reference sequence). Trimming took 5 bases from V and 1 from J; bases not matched to a gene: 6. The CDR3 covers 16 residues. The CDR3 DNA sequence: TGTGCCAGCAGTGCCGGACAGGGGAGAAGCAATCAGCCCCAGCATTTT. Its protein is CASSAGQGRSNQPQHF.

This chain links TRBV24-1 with TRBJ2-1; 11 bases map to TRBD2. V was clipped by 4 bases and J by 2 bases; unmatched bases: 12. Germline lookup yields CDR1 KGHDR and CDR2 SFDVKD. The CDR3 totals 19 residues. CDR3 residues: CATSDLPTSGRPPYNEQFF. DNA of the CDR3: TGTGCCACCAGTGACCTCCCCACTAGCGGGAGACCCCCCTACAATGAGCAGTTCTTC.

This clone was observed a single time. The chain recombines TRBV28 with TRBJ1-2; D call uncertain. The CDR3 length is 16 residues. Germline lookup yields CDR1 MDHEN and CDR2 SYDVKM. The germline V and J ends were trimmed by 7 bases and 0 bases, with 18 bases remaining between them. CDR3 loop: CASKEEGTGSNYGYTF. CDR3 coding DNA: TGTGCCAGCAAAGAGGAGGGAACTGGCTCTAACTATGGCTACACCTTC.

The genes are TRBV6-5 and TRBJ2-7; 7 bases align to TRBD1. With V trimmed by 7 bases and J by 2 bases, 5 bases remained unmatched. The CDR3 loop spans 13 amino acids. The germline V gene has CDR1 MNHEY and CDR2 SVGAGI. CDR3 protein: CASIRTGTYEQYF. The DNA of the CDR3 is TGTGCCAGCATTCGGACAGGAACCTACGAGCAGTACTTC.

With regard to this clone: Additional DNA sequences in this sample encode the identical CDR3. V and J are TRBV20-1 and TRBJ2-7, with D perhaps TRBD1 (6 bases). The CDR3 loop spans 12 amino acids. The V end was cut by 3 bases, the J end by 3 bases, with 9 bases between. Germline V gene data show CDR1 as DFQATT and CDR2 as SNEGSKA (reference sequence). The CDR3 region is CSASLGGYEQYF. Here the CDR3 DNA reads TGCAGTGCTAGTCTAGGGGGCTACGAGCAGTACTTC.

This chain joins TRBV7-2 and TRBJ1-2; possible D gene TRBD1, 6 bases. CDR3 size: 13 residues. Germline V lookup: CDR1 SGHTA, CDR2 FQGNSA. Deletions cut 3 bases from V and 5 bases from J, with 10 bases between. The DNA of the CDR3 is TGTGCCAGCAGCTTTACAGGGTTGTATGGCTACACCTTC. As protein: CASSFTGLYGYTF.

This rearrangement joins TRBV21-1 to TRBJ2-7; the table calls TRBD2, which could not be checked here. TRBV21-1 is a pseudogene segment. The CDR3 extends over 15 amino acids. CDR3 residues: CASSPDLAGVYEQYF. In DNA form, the CDR3 reads TGTGCCAGCAGCCCGGATCTAGCGGGAGTCTACGAGCAGTACTTC.

The J gene is TRBJ2-1, the V gene TRBV6-5; 7 bases are shared with TRBD2. With 7 bases clipped from V and 7 bases from J, the junction kept 7 bases outside the gene matches. Germline lookup yields CDR1 MNHEY and CDR2 SVGAGI. This CDR3 contains 13 residues. CDR3 in DNA: TGTGCCAGCATCGCGGGAGCCGCGAATGAGCAGTTCTTC. It translates to CASIAGAANEQFF.

The chain couples TRBV7-9 to TRBJ2-7; TRBD2 might be the D (6 bases). The germline V gene encodes CDR1 SEHNR and CDR2 FQNEAQ (reference sequence). V shed 7 bases and J shed 3 bases, with 22 bases lying between them. The CDR3 loop spans 16 amino acids. The CDR3 bases are TGTGCCAGCATCCCCCCAACCGGCGGAGGGGACTACGAGCAGTACTTC. Amino acid sequence: CASIPPTGGGDYEQYF.

The chain employs TRBV3-1 (or the pseudogene TRBV3-2) and TRBJ2-7, with 8 nucleotides matching TRBD2. This CDR3 comprises 14 residues. The V gene's germline CDR1 is LGHDT and CDR2 YNNKEL (reference sequence). J lost 0 bases, V lost 4 bases, and 2 bases had no gene match. This CDR3 reads CASSPTSVSYEQYF. The CDR3 DNA follows: TGTGCCAGCAGCCCGACTAGCGTCTCCTACGAGCAGTACTTC.

The chain joins TRBV10-3 to TRBJ2-1, with 11 bases matching TRBD2. Trimming removed 8 bases from V and 1 base from J; junction bases left unmatched: 7. From germline, CDR1 is ENHRY and CDR2 SYGVKD. This CDR3 is 16 amino acids long. The CDR3 bases are TGTGCCATCGGATCGACTAGCGGGGTATCCTACAATGAGCAGTTCTTC. Its translation: CAIGSTSGVSYNEQFF.

V is TRBV7-2 and J is TRBJ1-1, with D tentatively TRBD1 (6 bases). V was pared by 3 bases and J by 9 bases, with 11 bases between. This CDR3 is built from 12 residues. Germline V CDR1 and CDR2: SGHTA, FQGNSA. CDR3 nucleotides: TGTGCCAGCAGCTTTTCACAGGGCAAAGCTTTCTTT. Translated, it gives CASSFSQGKAFF.

The chain uses TRBV3-1 (or the pseudogene TRBV3-2) and TRBJ2-3, with a tentative D call TRBD2 (5 bases). CDR3 size: 17 residues. The ends were cut back, 0 bases at V and 4 bases at J, with 17 bases in the middle. The germline V gene encodes CDR1 LGHDT and CDR2 YNNKEL (reference sequence). CDR3 sequence (DNA): TGTGCCAGCAGCCAAGATTTGGTGGGAGTTTCTTCAGATACGCAGTATTTT. This sequence encodes CASSQDLVGVSSDTQYF.

The sample holds one count of this clone. This chain joins TRBV27 and TRBJ1-2; TRBD1 agrees at 8 bases. This CDR3 has 14 residues. CDR1 and CDR2 (germline): MNHEY, SMNVEV (reference sequence). Germline trimming cut 6 bases from V and 8 bases from J; bases unmatched to any gene: 11. The CDR3 bases are TGTGCCAGCAGCGATTTTCAGGGGGCGCAGGGCTACACCTTC. The encoded protein is CASSDFQGAQGYTF.

The rearrangement joins TRBV6-5 to TRBJ1-3; unclear D gene. The CDR3 consists of 15 residues. Germline CDR1 is MNHEY and CDR2 is SVGAGI. V dropped 0 bases and J dropped 4 bases, with 10 bases sitting between them. The DNA for the CDR3 is TGTGCCAGCAGTTACTCCGGGGTAGGGGGAAACACCATATATTTT. Its translation is CASSYSGVGGNTIYF.

V usage is TRBV11-3 and J usage is TRBJ2-4; D gene ambiguous. Trimming pared 0 bases from V and 9 bases from J, leaving 9 bases between. Germline V gene lookup returns CDR1 SGHNT and CDR2 YENEEA. This CDR3 region has 13 residues. In DNA, the CDR3 is TGTGCCAGCAGCTTAGAAGAATTCGGCATTCAGTACTTC. Protein sequence: CASSLEEFGIQYF.

The V gene is TRBV11-3, the J gene TRBJ1-2, with D possibly being TRBD1 (6 bases). Trimming shortened V by 5 bases and J by 6 bases, and 19 bases separated the two germline ends. This CDR3 contains 15 residues. Germline assignment: CDR1 SGHNT and CDR2 YENEEA. CDR3 nucleotides: TGTGCCAGCAGCCCGGGACACGAAAGATCGGATGGCTACACCTTC. Translation gives CASSPGHERSDGYTF.

The rearrangement uses TRBV5-6 and TRBJ1-3; 7 nucleotides match TRBD1. V lost 9 bases, J lost 1 base, and 13 bases stayed unmatched. The CDR3 runs to 16 residues. CDR1 and CDR2 (germline): SGHDT, YYEEEE. The CDR3 here is CATKPTTGLSGNTIYF. CDR3 in DNA: TGTGCCACGAAACCTACGACAGGGCTGTCTGGAAACACCATATATTTT. Full variable domain (outside the CDR3, taken from reference TRBV5-6 and TRBJ1-3): DAGVTQSPTHLIKTRGQQVTLRCSPKSGHDTVSWYQQALGQGPQFIFQYYEEEERQRGNFPDRFSGHQFPNYSSELNVNALLLGDSALYLCATKPTTGLSGNTIYFGEGSWLTVV.

The chain employs TRBV15 and TRBJ1-4; D is possibly TRBD1 (5 bases). V lost 1 base to trimming and J lost 3 bases, with 6 bases between them. This CDR3 spans 14 amino acids. Germline assignment: CDR1 LNHNV and CDR2 YYDKDF (reference sequence). CDR3 nucleotide sequence: TGTGCCACCAGCAGAGGGGGGGCTAATGAAAAACTGTTTTTT. It translates to CATSRGGANEKLFF.